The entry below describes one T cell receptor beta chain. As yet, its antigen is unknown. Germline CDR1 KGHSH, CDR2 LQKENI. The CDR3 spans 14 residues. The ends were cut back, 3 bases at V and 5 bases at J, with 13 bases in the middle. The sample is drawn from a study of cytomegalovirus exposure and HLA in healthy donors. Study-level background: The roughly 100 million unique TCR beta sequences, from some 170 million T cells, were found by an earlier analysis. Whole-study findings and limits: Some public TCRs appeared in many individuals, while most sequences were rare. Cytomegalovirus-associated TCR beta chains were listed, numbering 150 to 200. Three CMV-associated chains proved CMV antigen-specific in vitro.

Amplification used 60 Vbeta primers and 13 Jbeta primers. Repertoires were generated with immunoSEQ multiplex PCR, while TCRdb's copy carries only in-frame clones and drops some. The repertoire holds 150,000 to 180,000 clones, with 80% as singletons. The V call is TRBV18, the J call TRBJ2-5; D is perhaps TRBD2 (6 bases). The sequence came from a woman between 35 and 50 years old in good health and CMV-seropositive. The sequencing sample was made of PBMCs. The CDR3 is CASSPSGSYETQYF. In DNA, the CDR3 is TGTGCCAGCTCACCGTCCGGGAGCTATGAGACCCAGTACTTC. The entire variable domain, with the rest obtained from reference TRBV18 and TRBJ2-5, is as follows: NAGVMQNPRHLVRRRGQEARLRCSPMKGHSHVYWYRQLPEEGLKFMVYLQKENIIDESGMPKERFSAEFPKEGPSILRIQQVVRGDSAAYFCASSPSGSYETQYFGPGTRLLVL.